This TCR beta chain was identified in a study of response to subunit inactivated influenza vaccine. Study conclusions and caveats: Authors suggested each seasonal flu vaccination may recruit only limited numbers of new T cells.

TCRdb reprocessed the RT-PCR reads with MiXCR, giving one entry per CDR3 protein. The sample has about 650,000 distinct CDR3 sequences, 15% to 18% seen once. A few counts support this clonotype. Its antigen is not known. This CDR3 has 15 residues. V lost 5 bases and J 0 bases, leaving 11 bases between the germline ends. Germline CDR1 and CDR2: SQVTM and ANQGSEA. The chain is built from TRBV29-1 and TRBJ1-6; no reliable D call. This receptor was taken from a middle-aged man who received an inactivated influenza vaccine. Sequencing was performed on PBMCs from blood, taken 11 to 12 days after vaccination. CDR3 bases: TGCAGCGTTTCGACGGGAAGCTCCTATAATTCACCCCTCCACTTT. It yields the protein CSVSTGSSYNSPLHF.